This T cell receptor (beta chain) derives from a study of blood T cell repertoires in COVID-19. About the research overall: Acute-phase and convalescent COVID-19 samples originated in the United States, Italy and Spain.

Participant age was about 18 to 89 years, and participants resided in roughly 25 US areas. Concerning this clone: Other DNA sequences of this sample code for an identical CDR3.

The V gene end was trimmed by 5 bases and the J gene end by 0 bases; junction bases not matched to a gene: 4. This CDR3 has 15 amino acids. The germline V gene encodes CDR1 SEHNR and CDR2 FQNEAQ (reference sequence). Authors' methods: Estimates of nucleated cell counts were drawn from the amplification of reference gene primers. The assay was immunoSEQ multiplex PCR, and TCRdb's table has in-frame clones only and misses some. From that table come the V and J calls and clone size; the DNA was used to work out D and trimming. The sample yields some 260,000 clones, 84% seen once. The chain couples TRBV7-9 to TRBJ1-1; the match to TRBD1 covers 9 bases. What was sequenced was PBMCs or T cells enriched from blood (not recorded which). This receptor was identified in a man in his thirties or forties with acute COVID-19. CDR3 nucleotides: TGTGCCAGCAGCCCCCGACAGGGGGTGAACACTGAAGCTTTCTTT. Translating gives CASSPRQGVNTEAFF. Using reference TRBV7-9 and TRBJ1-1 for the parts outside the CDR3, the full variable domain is DTGVSQNPRHKITKRGQNVTFRCDPISEHNRLYWYRQTLGQGPEFLTYFQNEAQLEKSRLLSDRFSAERPKGSFSTLEIQRTEQGDSAMYLCASSPRQGVNTEAFFGQGTRLTVV.